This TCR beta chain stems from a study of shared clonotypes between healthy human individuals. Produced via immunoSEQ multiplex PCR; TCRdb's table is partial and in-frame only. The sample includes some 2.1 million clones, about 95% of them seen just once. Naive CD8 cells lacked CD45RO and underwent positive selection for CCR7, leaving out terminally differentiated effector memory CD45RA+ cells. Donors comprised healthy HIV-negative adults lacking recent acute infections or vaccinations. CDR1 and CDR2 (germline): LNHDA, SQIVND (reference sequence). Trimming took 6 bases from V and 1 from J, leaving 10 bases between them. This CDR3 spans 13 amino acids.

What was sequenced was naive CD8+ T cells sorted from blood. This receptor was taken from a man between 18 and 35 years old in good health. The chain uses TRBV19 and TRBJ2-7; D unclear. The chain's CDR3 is CASSEQWSYEQYF. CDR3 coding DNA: TGTGCCAGTAGCGAGCAGTGGTCCTACGAGCAGTACTTC.